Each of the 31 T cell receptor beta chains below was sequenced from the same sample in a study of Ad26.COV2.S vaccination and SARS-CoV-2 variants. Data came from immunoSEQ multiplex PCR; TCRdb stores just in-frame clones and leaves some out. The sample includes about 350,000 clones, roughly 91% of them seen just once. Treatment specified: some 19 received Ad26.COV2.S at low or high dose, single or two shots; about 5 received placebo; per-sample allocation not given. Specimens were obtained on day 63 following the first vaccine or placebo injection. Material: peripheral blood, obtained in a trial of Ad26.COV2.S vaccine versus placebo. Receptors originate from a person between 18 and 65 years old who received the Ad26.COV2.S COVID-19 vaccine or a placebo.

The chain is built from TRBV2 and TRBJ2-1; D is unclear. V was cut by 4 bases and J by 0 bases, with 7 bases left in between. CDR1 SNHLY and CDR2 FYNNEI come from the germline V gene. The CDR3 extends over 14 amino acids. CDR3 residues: CASSVHVSYNEQFF. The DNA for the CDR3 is TGTGCCAGCAGTGTCCACGTCTCCTACAATGAGCAGTTCTTC.

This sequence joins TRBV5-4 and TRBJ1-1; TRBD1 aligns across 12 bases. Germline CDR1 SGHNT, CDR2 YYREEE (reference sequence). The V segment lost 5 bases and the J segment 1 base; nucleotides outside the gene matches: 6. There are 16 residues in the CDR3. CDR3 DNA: TGTGCCAGCAGGCGGGGACAGGGGGCCCCGAACACTGAAGCTTTCTTT. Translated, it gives CASRRGQGAPNTEAFF.

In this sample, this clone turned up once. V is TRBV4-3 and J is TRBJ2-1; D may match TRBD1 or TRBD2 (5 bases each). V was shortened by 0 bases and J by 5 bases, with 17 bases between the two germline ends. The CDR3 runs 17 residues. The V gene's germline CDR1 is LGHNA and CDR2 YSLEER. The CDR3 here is CASSQDPGTPVDNEQFF. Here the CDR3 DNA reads TGCGCCAGCAGCCAAGATCCGGGGACCCCGGTGGACAATGAGCAGTTCTTC.

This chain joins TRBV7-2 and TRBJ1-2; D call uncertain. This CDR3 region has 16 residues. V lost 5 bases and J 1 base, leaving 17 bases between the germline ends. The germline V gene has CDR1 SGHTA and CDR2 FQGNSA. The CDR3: CASSPGRLSNNYGYTF. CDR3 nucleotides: TGTGCCAGCAGCCCCGGACGGTTGTCAAATAACTATGGCTACACCTTC.

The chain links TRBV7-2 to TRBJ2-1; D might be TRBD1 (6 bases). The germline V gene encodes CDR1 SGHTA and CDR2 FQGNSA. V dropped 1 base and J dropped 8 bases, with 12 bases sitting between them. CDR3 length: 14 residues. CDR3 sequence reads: CASSLGRQVHEQFF. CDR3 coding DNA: TGTGCCAGCAGCTTAGGGAGACAGGTCCATGAGCAGTTCTTC. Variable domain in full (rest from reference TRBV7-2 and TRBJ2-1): GAGVSQSPSNKVTEKGKDVELRCDPISGHTALYWYRQSLGQGLEFLIYFQGNSAPDKSGLPSDRFSAERTGGSVSTLTIQRTQQEDSAVYLCASSLGRQVHEQFFGPGTRLTVL.

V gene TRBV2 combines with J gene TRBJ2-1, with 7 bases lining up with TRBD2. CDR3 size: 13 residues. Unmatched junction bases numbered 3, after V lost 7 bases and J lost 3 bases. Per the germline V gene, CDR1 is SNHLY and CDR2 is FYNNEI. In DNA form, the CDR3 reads TGTGCCAGCACTCCTAGCGGCTACAATGAGCAGTTCTTC. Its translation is CASTPSGYNEQFF.

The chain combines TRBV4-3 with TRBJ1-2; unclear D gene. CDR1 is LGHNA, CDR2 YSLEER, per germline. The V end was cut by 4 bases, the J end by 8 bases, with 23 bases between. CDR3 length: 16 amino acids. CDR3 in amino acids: CASSRGRGTESQGYTF. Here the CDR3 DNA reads TGCGCCAGCAGCCGCGGCCGGGGAACGGAGTCTCAGGGCTACACCTTC.

The CDR3 sequence: CASSGTGSNYGYTF. The DNA of the CDR3 is TGTGCCAGCAGCGGGACAGGATCTAACTATGGCTACACCTTC. V gene TRBV11-2 combines with J gene TRBJ1-2; 8 nucleotides match TRBD1. The germline V gene encodes CDR1 SGHAT and CDR2 FQNNGV. The CDR3 is 14 amino acids. V was pared by 5 bases and J by 0 bases, with 2 bases of the junction left unmatched.

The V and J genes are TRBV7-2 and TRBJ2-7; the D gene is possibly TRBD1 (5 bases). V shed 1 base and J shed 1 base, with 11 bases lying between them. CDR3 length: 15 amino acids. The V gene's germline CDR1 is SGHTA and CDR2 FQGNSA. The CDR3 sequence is CASSLVGQESYEQYF. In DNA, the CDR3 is TGTGCCAGCAGCTTAGTGGGGCAGGAGTCCTACGAGCAGTACTTC.

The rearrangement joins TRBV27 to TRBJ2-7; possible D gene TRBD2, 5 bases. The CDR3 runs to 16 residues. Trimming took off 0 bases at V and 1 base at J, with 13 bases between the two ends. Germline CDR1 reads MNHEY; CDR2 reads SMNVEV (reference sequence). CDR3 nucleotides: TGTGCCAGCAGTTTATCCGCGGGCCAAAATTCCTACGAGCAGTACTTC. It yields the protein CASSLSAGQNSYEQYF.

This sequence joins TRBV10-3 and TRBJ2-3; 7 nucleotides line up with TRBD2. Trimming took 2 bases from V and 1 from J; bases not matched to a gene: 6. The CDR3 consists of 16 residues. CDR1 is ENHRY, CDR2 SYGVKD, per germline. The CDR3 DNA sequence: TGTGCCATCAGTGAGGTGACTAGCCTCGGCACAGATACGCAGTATTTT. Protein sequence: CAISEVTSLGTDTQYF.

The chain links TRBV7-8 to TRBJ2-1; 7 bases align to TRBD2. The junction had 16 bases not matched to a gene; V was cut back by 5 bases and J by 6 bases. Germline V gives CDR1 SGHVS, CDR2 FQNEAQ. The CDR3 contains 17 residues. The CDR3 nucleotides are TGTGCCAGCAGCCATACGCGTCTCGGGGGGAAAATCAATGAGCAGTTCTTC. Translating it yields CASSHTRLGGKINEQFF. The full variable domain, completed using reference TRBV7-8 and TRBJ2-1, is GAGVSQSPRYKVAKRGQDVALRCDPISGHVSLFWYQQALGQGPEFLTYFQNEAQLDKSGLPSDRFFAERPEGSVSTLKIQRTQQEDSAVYLCASSHTRLGGKINEQFFGPGTRLTVL.

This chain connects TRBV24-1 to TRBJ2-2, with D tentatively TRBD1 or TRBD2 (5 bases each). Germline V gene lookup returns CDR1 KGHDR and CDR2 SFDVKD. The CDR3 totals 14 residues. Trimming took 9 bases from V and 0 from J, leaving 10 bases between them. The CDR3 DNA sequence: TGTGCCACCCGGGGCGAGGCGAACACCGGGGAGCTGTTTTTT. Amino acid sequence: CATRGEANTGELFF.

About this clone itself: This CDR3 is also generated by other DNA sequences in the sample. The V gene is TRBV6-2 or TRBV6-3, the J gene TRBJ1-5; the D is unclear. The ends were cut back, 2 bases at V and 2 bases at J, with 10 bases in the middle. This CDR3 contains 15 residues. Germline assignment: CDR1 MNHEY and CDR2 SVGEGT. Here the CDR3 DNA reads TGTGCCAGCAGTTACCTCCGTGGTGGCAATCAGCCCCAGCATTTT. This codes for CASSYLRGGNQPQHF.

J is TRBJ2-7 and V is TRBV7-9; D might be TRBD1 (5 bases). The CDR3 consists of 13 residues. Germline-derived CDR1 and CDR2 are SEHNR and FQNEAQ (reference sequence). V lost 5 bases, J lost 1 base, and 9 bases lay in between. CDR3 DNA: TGTGCCAGCAGCCTTGACAGATCCTACGAGCAGTACTTC. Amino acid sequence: CASSLDRSYEQYF.

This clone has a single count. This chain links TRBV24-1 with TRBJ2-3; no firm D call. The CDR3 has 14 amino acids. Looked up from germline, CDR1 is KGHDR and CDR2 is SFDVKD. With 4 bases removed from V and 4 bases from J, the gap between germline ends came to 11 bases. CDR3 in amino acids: CATSDLSSPDTQYF. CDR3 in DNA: TGTGCCACCAGTGACTTATCGTCCCCAGATACGCAGTATTTT.

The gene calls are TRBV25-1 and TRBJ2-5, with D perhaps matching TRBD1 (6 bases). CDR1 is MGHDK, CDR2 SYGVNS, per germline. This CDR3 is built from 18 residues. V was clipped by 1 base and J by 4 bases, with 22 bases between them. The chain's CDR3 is CASSESGRGGWGPETQYF. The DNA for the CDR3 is TGTGCCAGCAGTGAATCTGGCAGGGGTGGATGGGGCCCAGAGACCCAGTACTTC.

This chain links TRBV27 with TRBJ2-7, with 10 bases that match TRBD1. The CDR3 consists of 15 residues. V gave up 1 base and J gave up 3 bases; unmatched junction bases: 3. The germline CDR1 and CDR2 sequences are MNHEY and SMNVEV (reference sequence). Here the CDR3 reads CASSLFRDRGYEQYF. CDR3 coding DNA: TGTGCCAGCAGTTTATTCCGGGACAGGGGCTACGAGCAGTACTTC.

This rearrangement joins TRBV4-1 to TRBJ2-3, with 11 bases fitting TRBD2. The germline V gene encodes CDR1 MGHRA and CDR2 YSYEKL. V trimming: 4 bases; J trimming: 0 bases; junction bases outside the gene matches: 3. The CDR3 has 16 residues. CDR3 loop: CASSLTSGVSTDTQYF. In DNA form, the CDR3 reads TGCGCCAGCAGCCTGACTAGCGGGGTAAGCACAGATACGCAGTATTTT.

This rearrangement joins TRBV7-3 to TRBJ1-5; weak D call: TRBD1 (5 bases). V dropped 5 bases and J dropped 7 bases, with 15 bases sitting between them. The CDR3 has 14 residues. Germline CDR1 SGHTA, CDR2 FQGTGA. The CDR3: CASSLKGLGQPQHF. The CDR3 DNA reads TGTGCCAGCAGCCTAAAGGGGTTAGGCCAGCCCCAGCATTTT.

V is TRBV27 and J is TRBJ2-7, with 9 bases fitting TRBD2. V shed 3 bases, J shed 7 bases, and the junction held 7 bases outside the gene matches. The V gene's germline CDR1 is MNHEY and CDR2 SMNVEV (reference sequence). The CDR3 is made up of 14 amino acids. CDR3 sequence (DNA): TGTGCCAGCAGTTTTGCGGGAGGGCCTTTTGAGCAGTACTTC. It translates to CASSFAGGPFEQYF.

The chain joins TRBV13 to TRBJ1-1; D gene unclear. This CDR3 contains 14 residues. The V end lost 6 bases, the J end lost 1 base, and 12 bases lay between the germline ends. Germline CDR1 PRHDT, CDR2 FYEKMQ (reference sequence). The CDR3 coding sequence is TGTGCCAGCAGTGAAAGGGCGTCGAACACTGAAGCTTTCTTT. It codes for CASSERASNTEAFF.

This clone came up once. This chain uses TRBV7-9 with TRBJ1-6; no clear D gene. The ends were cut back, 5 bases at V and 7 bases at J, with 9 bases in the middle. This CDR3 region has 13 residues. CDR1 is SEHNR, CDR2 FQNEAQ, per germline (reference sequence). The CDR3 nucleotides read TGTGCCAGCAGCGCCCGACTCAATTCACCCCTCCACTTT. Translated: CASSARLNSPLHF.

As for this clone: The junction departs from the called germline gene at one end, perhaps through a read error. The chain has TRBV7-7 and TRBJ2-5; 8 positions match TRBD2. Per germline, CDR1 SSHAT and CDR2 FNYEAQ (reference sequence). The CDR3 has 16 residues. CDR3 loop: CASSLGAGGVRETQYF. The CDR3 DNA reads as TGTGCTAGCAGCTTAGGGGCGGGGGGAGTCCGGGAGACCCAGTACTTC.

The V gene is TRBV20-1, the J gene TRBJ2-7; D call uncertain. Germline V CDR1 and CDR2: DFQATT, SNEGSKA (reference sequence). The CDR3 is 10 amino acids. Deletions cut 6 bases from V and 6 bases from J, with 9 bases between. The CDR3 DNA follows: TGCAGTGCCGCTTACGGCGAGCAGTACTTC. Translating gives CSAAYGEQYF.

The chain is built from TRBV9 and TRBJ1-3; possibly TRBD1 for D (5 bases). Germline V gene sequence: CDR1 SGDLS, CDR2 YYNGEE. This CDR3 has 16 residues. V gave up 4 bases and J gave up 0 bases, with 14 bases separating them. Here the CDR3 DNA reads TGTGCCAGCAGCCTGGACATGCCTAACTCTGGAAACACCATATATTTT. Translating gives CASSLDMPNSGNTIYF.

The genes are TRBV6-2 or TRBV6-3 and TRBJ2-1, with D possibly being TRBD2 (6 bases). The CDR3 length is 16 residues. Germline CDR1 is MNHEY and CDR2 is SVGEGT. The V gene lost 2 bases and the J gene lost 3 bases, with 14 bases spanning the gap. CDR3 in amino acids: CASSYRGGGDYNEQFF. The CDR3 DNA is TGTGCCAGCAGTTACCGGGGAGGCGGCGACTACAATGAGCAGTTCTTC.

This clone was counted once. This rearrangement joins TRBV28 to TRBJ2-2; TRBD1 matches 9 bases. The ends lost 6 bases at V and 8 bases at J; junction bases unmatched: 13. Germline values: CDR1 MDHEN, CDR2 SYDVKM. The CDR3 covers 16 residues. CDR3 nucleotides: TGTGCCAGCAGCATAGGGACAGGGATTGGGACGGGGGAGCTGTTTTTT. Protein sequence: CASSIGTGIGTGELFF.

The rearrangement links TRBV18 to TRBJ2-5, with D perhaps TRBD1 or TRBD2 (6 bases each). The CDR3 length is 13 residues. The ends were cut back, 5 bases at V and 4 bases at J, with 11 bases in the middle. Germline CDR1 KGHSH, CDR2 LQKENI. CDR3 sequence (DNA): TGTGCCAGCTCAGTAGGAGGGGGAGAGACCCAGTACTTC. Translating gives CASSVGGGETQYF.

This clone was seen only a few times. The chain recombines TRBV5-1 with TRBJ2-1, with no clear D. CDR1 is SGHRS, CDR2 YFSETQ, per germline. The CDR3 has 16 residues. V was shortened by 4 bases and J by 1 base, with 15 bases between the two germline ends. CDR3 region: CASSIGLSPSYNEQFF. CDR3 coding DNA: TGCGCCAGCAGCATCGGCCTTTCACCATCCTACAATGAGCAGTTCTTC.

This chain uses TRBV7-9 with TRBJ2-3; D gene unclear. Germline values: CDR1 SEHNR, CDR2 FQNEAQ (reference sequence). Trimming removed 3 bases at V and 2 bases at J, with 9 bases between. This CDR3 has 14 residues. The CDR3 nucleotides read TGTGCCAGCAGCTTTGGCACTAACACAGATACGCAGTATTTT. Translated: CASSFGTNTDTQYF.